This entry is about one T cell receptor beta chain. It has no known antigen specificity. No base quality information exists; no much larger clone differs at one position. CDR1 and CDR2 are read off the germline V gene as SGHTA and FQGNSA. Between the V and J ends, shortened by 5 bases and 4 bases respectively, the junction contains 10 bases. Including the terminal cysteine and phenylalanine, the CDR3 comprises 13 residues. Of the read, only the CDR3 DNA is kept; its 39 bases are in frame from base 1. The sample belongs to a study of beta chain features in type 1 diabetes (dated by TCRdb to 2017 to 2018). Study-level background: Mean age, gender distribution, total cell number and subset yield were not different between patients and healthy donors. A total of approximately 99,000,000 sorted cells were examined across all samples, and RNA yield correlated strongly with the number of cells per subset. The study compared TCRB repertoires of sorted circulating CD4+ T cell subsets between recently diagnosed type 1 diabetes patients and matched healthy donors. Regulatory and stem cell-like memory subsets were obtained from only 8 patients and roughly eight healthy donors, while naive and central memory subsets were obtained from all 30 or so donors. The research as a whole found: Shorter templates might have been favored by PCR, but patient and control samples were amplified and corrected together, so both groups would have been affected equally by any skew. Patients with type 1 diabetes made fewer insertions and deleted more nucleotides at VDJ recombination sites, implying thymic rearrangement abnormalities. In all four CD4+ subsets, TCRB CDR3 length was moderately but significantly shorter in type 1 diabetes patients. Naive, central memory and regulatory TCRB repertoires appeared to be more alike among patients than among healthy donors. Because cDNA rather than genomic DNA was sequenced, highly expressing activated cells could have been over-represented, although no difference in activation and CD3 levels was found between groups. Because the HLA sub-analyses included only small numbers of individuals, any influence of HLA type on TCRB rearrangement was left unresolved.

A single peripheral blood draw of approximately 100 mL on average was collected from each donor into heparinised tubes. Naive, central memory, regulatory and stem cell-like memory CD4+ T cells were sorted on a BD FACSAria II using a panel including CD45RO, CCR7, CD25, CD127, CD95 and CD27. All sorted populations exceeded 98% purity. PBMCs were isolated right away by Lymphoprep density gradient centrifugation and were stained directly, without culture. So that batch effects would be minimized, each experiment stained and sorted samples in pairs, pairing one healthy donor with one patient. The entire isolated RNA was reverse transcribed using the High Capacity cDNA Reverse Transcription Kit, and thus expressed TCRB transcripts were sequenced. Naive, central memory and regulatory T cell samples underwent deep immunoSEQ sequencing, averaging around 3.6 million total reads per sample. After sorted cells were lysed in RLT buffer, RNA was extracted with DNase-treated RNeasy Micro or Mini kits, with the choice depending on cell number. To prevent cross-contamination, every cell subset was processed on its own, while patient and healthy donor samples were processed together. The immunoSEQ multiplex PCR was used to amplify TCRB sequences from cDNA, yielding 87-bp fragments that span the CDR3 region. Sequencing of the amplicons was performed on the Illumina HiSeq platform. The paper's data handling went like this. PCR bias was computationally corrected using synthetic template baselines, reads within Hamming distance 2 were collapsed, and singletons that could not be merged were discarded. Reads were aligned to IMGT to assign V, D and J genes, CDR3 length, and insertions or deletions at six rearrangement sites. Within each subset, clonotype counts were normalized to sorted cell number, and only after that were true diversity and Gini coefficients computed with the tcR R package. The overlap coefficient, calculated on TCRB nucleotide sequences, was used to measure repertoire sharing. In TCRdb, the immuneACCESS table is reduced to in-frame sequences with V and J assigned. These tables do not hold every clone; where another copy was compared, an unresolved V gene accounts for under half, and the others remain unexplained. That table furnishes V, J and clone size, whereas the DNA furnished D and trimming. This sample is represented by about 340,000 clones; less than 10% of them were singletons. The top ten clones comprise less than 0.45% of the sample.

The sample taken for sequencing was central memory CD4+ T cells from blood. The TCR was taken from a woman aged 18-29 years in good health. The chain joins TRBV7-2 to TRBJ2-3; no D segment can be confidently identified. The nucleotide sequence reads as follows: TGTGCCAGCAGCCCCATACGGTCAGATACGCAGTATTTT. Translated, this is CASSPIRSDTQYF.